This T cell receptor beta chain was profiled in a study of T cell responses to AZD1222 COVID-19 vaccine. Study-level findings and limits: Repertoire sampling occurred only after the peak T cell response. Baseline serostatus was positive in only six AZD1222 recipients. Spike as a whole was targeted by vaccine-associated CD4 TCRs, dominant at 160-218 and 743-854.

V dropped 7 bases and J dropped 7 bases, with 14 bases sitting between them. The CDR3 has 13 residues. CDR1 SNHLY and CDR2 FYNNEI come from the germline V gene. TCRdb's table, derived via immunoSEQ multiplex PCR, lists solely in-frame clones and lacks some. Among 130,000 or so clones, under 90% were seen once, and the ten largest hold more than 20%. A remark on this clone: Its antigen is currently unknown.

J is TRBJ1-5 and V is TRBV2; possible D gene TRBD1, 5 bases. The sequencing here drew on peripheral blood, taken on day 0 of AZD1222 vaccination. The receptor was isolated from an adult in good health. CDR3 region: CASTGQGPQPQHF. For the CDR3, the DNA is TGTGCCAGCACGGGCCAGGGCCCCCAGCCCCAGCATTTT.